This T cell receptor beta chain was captured by sequencing in a study of blood T cells in healthy people across ages. Study outcomes and limitations: PBMC samples, being unsorted, prevented any conclusive comparison of naive and antigen-experienced cells. Fewer expanded clones and more diversity marked long-lived versus aged donors.

Sample-barcoded 5' priming and a J-beta primer mix drove a second PCR of about 6 to 11 cycles. Carrying 12 random nucleotides, a template-switch adaptor labeled each individual cDNA molecule. Each of the samples gave a minimum of 2.5 million paired-end reads that contained CDR3. Each CDR3 protein gets one entry after TCRdb re-called the 5' RACE reads with MiXCR. This sample has over 600,000 distinct CDR3 sequences, with about half found just once. The CDR3 runs 15 residues. Germline V lookup: CDR1 SGHVS, CDR2 FQNEAQ. With V trimmed by 1 base and J by 4 bases, 2 bases remained unmatched. The sample holds many counts of this clonotype. Its antigen is undetermined.

Material: blood. The chain links TRBV7-8 to TRBJ2-1; 9 bases agree with TRBD1. The sequence was obtained from a man aged 80 or over in good health. The CDR3 region is CASSLEGQGYNEQFF. CDR3 DNA: TGTGCCAGCAGCTTAGAGGGACAGGGATACAATGAGCAGTTCTTC.